This is a list of T cell receptor beta chains from one sample in a study of Graves' ophthalmopathy and Graves' hyperthyroidism. Each CDR3 protein is one row after TCRdb ran MiXCR on the multiplex PCR reads. The sample has roughly 610,000 distinct CDR3 sequences, 22% seen once. The material sequenced was peripheral blood. The receptors shown here come from a young woman with stable Graves' hyperthyroidism. Some clones in this sample may be carry-over from other donors' samples. The CDR3 runs from the conserved cysteine through the conserved F or W. A D gene is named only where the DNA matches it firmly. Expanded clones are given a class, and other clones once, few, many or no size at all.

D gene,clone size,J gene,CDR3 length,V gene,CDR3 DNA,CDR3 protein
-,-,TRBJ2-7,14,TRBV4-1,TGCGCCAGCAGCCAAGATAGGTTCGGCTACGAGCAGTACTTC,CASSQDRFGYEQYF
-,many,TRBJ1-1,15,TRBV12-3/TRBV12-4,TGTGCCAGCAGTATCGAGTCAAACCTGAACACTGAAGCTTTCTTT,CASSIESNLNTEAFF
-,many,TRBJ2-5,13,TRBV28,TGTGCCAGCTACAAACGGGTGGAAGAGACCCAGTACTTC,CASYKRVEETQYF
-,many,TRBJ1-1,11,TRBV2,TGTGCCAGCAGTGCTGCTGGTGAAGCTTTCTTT,CASSAAGEAFF
-,many,TRBJ2-2,14,TRBV6-1,TGTGCCAGCAGTACGGGACTGAACACCGGGGAGCTGTTTTTT,CASSTGLNTGELFF
TRBD1,many,TRBJ1-2,18,TRBV6-2/TRBV6-3,TGTGCCAGCAGTCCTTCAAGACAACCGGGACAGCGACAGTATGGCTACACCTTC,CASSPSRQPGQRQYGYTF
TRBD1,many,TRBJ1-5,16,TRBV11-1,TGTGCCAGCAGCTTAGGAGGGACAGGGAACAATCAGCCCCAGCATTTT,CASSLGGTGNNQPQHF
TRBD1,many,TRBJ1-2,14,TRBV7-8,TGTGCCAGCAGCGATCGACAGGGTCACTATGGCTACACCTTC,CASSDRQGHYGYTF
-,-,TRBJ1-5,16,TRBV20-1,TGCAGTGCTAGAGATCGGACGGGACAACGTAATCAGCCCCAGCATTTT,CSARDRTGQRNQPQHF
-,many,TRBJ2-5,11,TRBV2,TGTGCCAGCAGTGAGGAGGAGACCAAGTACTTC,CASSEEETKYF
-,-,TRBJ2-5,17,TRBV5-4,TGTGCCGGCAGCGGGCGGAGGGACACAGCCTTTCAAGAGACCCAGTACTTC,CAGSGRRDTAFQETQYF
-,-,TRBJ2-7,13,TRBV10-1,TGCGCCAGCAGGCCCAGGGTATACGACGAGCAGTACTTC,CASRPRVYDEQYF
-,few,TRBJ1-5,18,TRBV4-1,TGCGCCAGCAGCCAAGTCCTCCTTGGGTCGGCAATAGGGCAGCCCCAGCATTTT,CASSQVLLGSAIGQPQHF
-,-,TRBJ1-5,16,TRBV20-1,TGCAGTGCTAGAGCGTTTGGGCAGGCTGGAAATCAGCCCCAGCGTTTT,CSARAFGQAGNQPQRF
TRBD2,few,TRBJ2-2,16,TRBV4-2,TGTGCCAGCAGCCAAAACGGGGGGGCGAACACCGGGGAGCTGTTTTTT,CASSQNGGANTGELFF
TRBD2,-,TRBJ2-2,15,TRBV19,TGTGCCAGTATGAGCGGGGGGACCTACACCGGGGAGCTGTTTTTT,CASMSGGTYTGELFF
-,few,TRBJ1-3,16,TRBV4-2,TGTGCCAGCAGCCAAGATACCCCGCATCCTGGAAACACCATATATTTT,CASSQDTPHPGNTIYF
TRBD1,many,TRBJ1-1,13,TRBV18,TGTGCCACCCGGACAGGGGAGGCCACTGAAGCTTTCTTT,CATRTGEATEAFF
TRBD1,many,TRBJ1-1,13,TRBV7-3,TGTGCCAGCAGCGCCTCTCCAGGGGGCGAAGCTTTCTTT,CASSASPGGEAFF
TRBD1,-,TRBJ1-1,16,TRBV30,TGTGCCTTCCTCCGACCGGAACCGGGACAGGGTACAAAAGCTTTCTTT,CAFLRPEPGQGTKAFF
-,-,TRBJ1-1,17,TRBV28,TGTGCCAGCAGTTTCGGGGGCAGGGGTTCGGTGAACACTGAAGCTTTCTTT,CASSFGGRGSVNTEAFF
TRBD1,-,TRBJ1-6,13,TRBV6-1,TGTGCCAGTCGTGGACAGGGAAACTCACCCCTCCACTTT,CASRGQGNSPLHF
TRBD2,few,TRBJ2-7,14,TRBV9,TGTGCCAGCAGCGTAGGAAGCGGGGGAGCGGAGCAGTACTTC,CASSVGSGGAEQYF
-,few,TRBJ1-3,17,TRBV18,TGTGCCAGCTCACCACTTGGACAGTCGAGCTCTGGAAACACCATATATTTT,CASSPLGQSSSGNTIYF
-,-,TRBJ1-2,16,TRBV5-1,TGCGCCAGCAGCTCCGGGGGGTTGAGAGGGCCCCATGGCTACACCTTC,CASSSGGLRGPHGYTF
TRBD1,-,TRBJ1-2,16,TRBV28,TGTGCCAGCATAGGGGGACAGGGCTTCGACTCGTATGGCTACACCTTC,CASIGGQGFDSYGYTF
TRBD2,many,TRBJ2-7,14,TRBV15,TGTGCCACCAGCAGAGCAGCGGGGGGGTCCGAGCAGTACTTC,CATSRAAGGSEQYF
-,many,TRBJ2-5,13,TRBV7-9,TGTGCCAGCAGCTTATACGAGAAAGAGACCCAGTACTTC,CASSLYEKETQYF
TRBD1,many,TRBJ2-5,14,TRBV19,TGTGCCAGTAGCCTGGGACAGGCCGACGAGACCCAGTACTTC,CASSLGQADETQYF
-,-,TRBJ1-5,14,TRBV7-2,TGTGCCAGCAGCCCGGACCCGGGCAATCAGCCCCAGCATTTT,CASSPDPGNQPQHF
TRBD1,once,TRBJ2-5,15,TRBV11-2,TGTGCCAGCAGCTCCCGGGACAGGGGGTCGGAGACCCAGTACTTC,CASSSRDRGSETQYF
-,many,TRBJ2-6,17,TRBV2,TGTGCCAGCACCGACCACTGTCGGGGGCTTGGGGCCAACGTCCTGACTTTC,CASTDHCRGLGANVLTF
-,few,TRBJ2-7,11,TRBV3-1,TGTGCCAGCAGCCGGTTACAGACGCAGTACTTC,CASSRLQTQYF
TRBD2,many,TRBJ2-2,14,TRBV20-1,TGCAGTGCCCCCCGACTAGCGGGAGCTGGGGAGCTGTTTTTT,CSAPRLAGAGELFF
TRBD1,many,TRBJ1-2,12,TRBV29-1,TGCAGCTTGGGACAGGTGGAAGGGGGCTACACCTTC,CSLGQVEGGYTF
-,many,TRBJ1-2,13,TRBV30,TGTGCCTGGAGTGACGAGGGACACAGAGGCTACACCTTC,CAWSDEGHRGYTF
-,many,TRBJ2-7,11,TRBV2,TGTGCCAACCAACAGGGCTACGAGCAGTACTTC,CANQQGYEQYF
TRBD2,few,TRBJ2-4,16,TRBV6-2/TRBV6-3,TGTGCCAGCAGTTACGGGACTAGCGGGTCCAAAAACATTCAGTACTTC,CASSYGTSGSKNIQYF
TRBD2,-,TRBJ2-7,16,TRBV18,TGTGCCAGCTCACCGCCCCTAGCGGAGGGACCCTACGAGCAGTACTTC,CASSPPLAEGPYEQYF
TRBD1,-,TRBJ2-7,15,TRBV28,TGTGCCAGCAGTCTCCCAAGGGACAGGGGCTACGAGCAGTACTTC,CASSLPRDRGYEQYF
-,-,TRBJ2-7,14,TRBV27,TGTGCCAGCAGTTATGCGGGGGCGTTATACGAGCAGTACTTC,CASSYAGALYEQYF
-,many,TRBJ1-1,12,TRBV12-3/TRBV12-4,TGTGCCAGCAGGAGTGGGACCGCTGAAGCTTTCTTT,CASRSGTAEAFF
-,few,TRBJ1-6,16,TRBV3-1,TGTGCCAGCAGCTACTCGGCGGCAGGGGTTAATTCACCCCTCCACTTT,CASSYSAAGVNSPLHF
TRBD1,many,TRBJ1-2,14,TRBV29-1,TGCAGCGTTGAAGATGGCGACAGGGGGCTCGGCTACACCTTC,CSVEDGDRGLGYTF
-,many,TRBJ1-1,14,TRBV12-5,TGTGCTAGTGGATCGGGCCGCAGGGAGACTGAAGCTTTCTTT,CASGSGRRETEAFF